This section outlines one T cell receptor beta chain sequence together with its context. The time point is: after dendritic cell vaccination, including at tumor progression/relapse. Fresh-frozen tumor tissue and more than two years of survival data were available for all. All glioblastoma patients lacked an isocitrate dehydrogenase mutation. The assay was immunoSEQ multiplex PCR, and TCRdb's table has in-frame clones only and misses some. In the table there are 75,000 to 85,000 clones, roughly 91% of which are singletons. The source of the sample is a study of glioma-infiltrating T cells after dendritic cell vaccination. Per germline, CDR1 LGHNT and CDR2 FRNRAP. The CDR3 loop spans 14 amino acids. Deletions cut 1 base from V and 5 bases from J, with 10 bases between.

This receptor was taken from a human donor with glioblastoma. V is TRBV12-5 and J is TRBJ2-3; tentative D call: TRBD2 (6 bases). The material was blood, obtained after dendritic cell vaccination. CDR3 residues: CASGLGLVIDTQYF. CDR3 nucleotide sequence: TGTGCTAGTGGTTTGGGACTAGTTATAGATACGCAGTATTTT.